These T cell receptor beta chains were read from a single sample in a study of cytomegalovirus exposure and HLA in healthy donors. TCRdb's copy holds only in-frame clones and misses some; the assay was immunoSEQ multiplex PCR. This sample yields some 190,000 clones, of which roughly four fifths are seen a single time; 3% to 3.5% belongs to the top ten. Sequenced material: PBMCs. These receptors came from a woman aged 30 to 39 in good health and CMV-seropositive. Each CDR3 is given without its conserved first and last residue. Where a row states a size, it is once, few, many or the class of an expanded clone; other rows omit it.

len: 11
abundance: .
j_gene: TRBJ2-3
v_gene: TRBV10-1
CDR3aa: ASSEGLTDTQY

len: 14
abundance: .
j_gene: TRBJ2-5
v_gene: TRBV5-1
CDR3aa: ASSLGPIGEGETQY

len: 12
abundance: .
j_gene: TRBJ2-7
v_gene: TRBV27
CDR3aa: ASREKWVSYEQY

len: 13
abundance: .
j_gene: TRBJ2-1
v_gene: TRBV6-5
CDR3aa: ASSRGTSGANEQF

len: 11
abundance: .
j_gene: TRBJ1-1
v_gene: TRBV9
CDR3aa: ASSPDTGLQAF

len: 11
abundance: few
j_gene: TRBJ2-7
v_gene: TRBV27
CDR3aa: ASRPGAGYEQY

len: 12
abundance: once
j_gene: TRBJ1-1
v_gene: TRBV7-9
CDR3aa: ASSSPTGNTEAF

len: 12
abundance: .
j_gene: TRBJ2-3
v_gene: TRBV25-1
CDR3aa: ASSEPFRTDTQY

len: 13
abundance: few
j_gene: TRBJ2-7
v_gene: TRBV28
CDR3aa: ASSLSLALPYEQY

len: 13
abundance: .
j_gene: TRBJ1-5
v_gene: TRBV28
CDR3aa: ASSKQTGQRQPQH

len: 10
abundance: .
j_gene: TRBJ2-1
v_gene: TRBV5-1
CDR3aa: ASNLSGGEQF

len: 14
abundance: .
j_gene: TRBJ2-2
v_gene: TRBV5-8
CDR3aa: ASSFRPSTNTGELF

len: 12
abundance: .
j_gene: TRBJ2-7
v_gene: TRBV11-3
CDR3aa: ASIRGGKRDEQY

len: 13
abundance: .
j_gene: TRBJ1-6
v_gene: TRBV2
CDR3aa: ASSPQGLSESPLH

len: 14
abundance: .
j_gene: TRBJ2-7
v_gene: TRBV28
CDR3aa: ASSPPYRGVPYEQY

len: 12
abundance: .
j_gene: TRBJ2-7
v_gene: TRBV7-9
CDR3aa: ASGRLAGQEEQY

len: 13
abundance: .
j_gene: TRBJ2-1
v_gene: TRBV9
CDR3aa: ASSGQGDGAWEQF

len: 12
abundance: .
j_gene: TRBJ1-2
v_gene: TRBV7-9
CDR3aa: SSSSGQEYYGYT

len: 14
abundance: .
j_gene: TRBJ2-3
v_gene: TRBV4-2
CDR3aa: ASSQETGASTDTQY

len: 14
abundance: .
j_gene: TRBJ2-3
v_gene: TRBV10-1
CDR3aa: ASSESSGPSGDTQY

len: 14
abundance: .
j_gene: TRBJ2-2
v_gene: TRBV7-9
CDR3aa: ASSPSGSKDTGELF

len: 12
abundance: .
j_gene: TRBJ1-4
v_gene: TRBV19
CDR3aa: ASSPQTTNEKLF

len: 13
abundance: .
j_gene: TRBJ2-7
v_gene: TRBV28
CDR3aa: ASSKTDRNTYEQY

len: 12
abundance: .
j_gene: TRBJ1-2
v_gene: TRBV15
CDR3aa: ATSRDGQGRGYT

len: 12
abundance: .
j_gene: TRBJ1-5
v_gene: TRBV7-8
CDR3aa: ASSLDRRNQPQH

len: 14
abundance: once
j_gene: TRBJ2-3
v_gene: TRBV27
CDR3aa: ASSRRLAGPRDTQY

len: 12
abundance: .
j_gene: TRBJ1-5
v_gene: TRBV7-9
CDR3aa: SSSLGSGNQPQH

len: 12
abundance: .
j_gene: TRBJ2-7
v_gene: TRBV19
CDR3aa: ASSPDGAPIEQY

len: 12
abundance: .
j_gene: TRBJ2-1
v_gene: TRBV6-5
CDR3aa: ASSRTAAYNEQF

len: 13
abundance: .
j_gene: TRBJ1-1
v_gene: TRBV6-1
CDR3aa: ASTAGPTANTEAF

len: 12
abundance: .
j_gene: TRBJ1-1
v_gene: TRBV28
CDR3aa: ASSLGDRRPAAF

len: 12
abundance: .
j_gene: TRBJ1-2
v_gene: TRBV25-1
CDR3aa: ASGQTGTLDGYT

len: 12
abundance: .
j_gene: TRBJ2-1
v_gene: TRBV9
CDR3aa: ASSVDPAGNEQF

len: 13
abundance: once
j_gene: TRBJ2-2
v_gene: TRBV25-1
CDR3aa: ASSPLGQFTGELF

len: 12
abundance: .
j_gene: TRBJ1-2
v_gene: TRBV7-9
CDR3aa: ASILKGQGNGYT

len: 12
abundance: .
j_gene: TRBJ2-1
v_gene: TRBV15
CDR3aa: ATSRDKGREEQF

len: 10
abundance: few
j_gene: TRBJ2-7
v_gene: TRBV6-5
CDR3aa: ASSDLGGPGY

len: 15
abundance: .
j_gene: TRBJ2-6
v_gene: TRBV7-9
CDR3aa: ASSLEIRRTGANVLT

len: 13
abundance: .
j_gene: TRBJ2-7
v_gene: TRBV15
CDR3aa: ATSRDEGGFNEQY

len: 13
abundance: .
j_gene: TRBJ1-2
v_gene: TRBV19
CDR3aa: ASTPDRGYVNGYT

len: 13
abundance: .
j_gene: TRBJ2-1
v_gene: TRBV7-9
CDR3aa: ASSLRDRGNNEQF